The following is a TCR beta chain sequence with its context. The sample comes from a study of CD8 T cells in Susac syndrome. With random hexamers, reverse transcription was performed on roughly 0.45 to 1 ug of RNA. The CDR3 of TCR beta was amplified by immunoSEQ multiplex PCR across 54 Vbeta and 13 Jbeta. Each CDR3 protein gets one entry after TCRdb re-called the immunoSEQ multiplex PCR reads with MiXCR. The sample lists tens of thousands of distinct CDR3 sequences, about 95% occurring once. The CDR3 loop spans 12 amino acids. From germline, CDR1 is GTSNPN and CDR2 SVGIG (reference sequence). Trimming took 1 base from V and 7 from J, leaving 8 bases between them. Sequencing targeted TCR beta in blood CD8+ and CD4+ T cells. Those who served as multiple sclerosis controls were treatment-naive patients with stable or active relapsing-remitting disease. In contrast to the negatively isolated CD8+ and CD4+ T cells, TEMRA cells were FACS-enriched.

The source of this sequence is a human donor with multiple sclerosis. The chain couples TRBV30 to TRBJ2-1; D not certain. The sample consisted of CD8+ T cells from PBMCs. CDR3 coding DNA: TGTGCCTGGAGTGAGAGCTTGAATGAGCAGTTCTTC. It specifies CAWSESLNEQFF.